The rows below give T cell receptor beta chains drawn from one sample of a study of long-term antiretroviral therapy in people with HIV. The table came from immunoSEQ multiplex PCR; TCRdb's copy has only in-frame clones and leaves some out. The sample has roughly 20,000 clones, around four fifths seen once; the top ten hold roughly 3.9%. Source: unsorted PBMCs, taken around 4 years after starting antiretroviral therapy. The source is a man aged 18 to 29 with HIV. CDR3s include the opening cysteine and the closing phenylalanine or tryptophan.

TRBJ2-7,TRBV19,CASSIEGRTYEQYF
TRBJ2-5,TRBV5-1,CASSLARGGRYQETQYF
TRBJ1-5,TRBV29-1,CSVGGDSNQPQHF
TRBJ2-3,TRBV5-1,CASSLGQGPADTQYF
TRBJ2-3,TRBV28,CASGGLPYTDTQYF
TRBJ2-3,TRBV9,CASSVEGGEDTQYF
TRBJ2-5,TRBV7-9,CASSADWVRTQYF
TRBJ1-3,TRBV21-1,CASSKTRPPSDTIYF
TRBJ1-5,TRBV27,CASSVRDRYQPQHF
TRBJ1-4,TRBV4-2,CASSQDKGVGEKLFF
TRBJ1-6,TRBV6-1,CASSELPVSFHF
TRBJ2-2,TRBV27,CASSAGVTGELFF
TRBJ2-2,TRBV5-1,CASSLLTGRELFF
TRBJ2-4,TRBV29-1,CSVDAGENIQYF
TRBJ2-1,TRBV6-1,CASMISWGSYNEQFF
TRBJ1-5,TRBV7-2,CASSLEQGKNQPQHF
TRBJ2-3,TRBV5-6,CASSLAGGHSDTQYF
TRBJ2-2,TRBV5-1,CASSFRTDTGELFF
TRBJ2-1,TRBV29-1,CSVVGTESSYNEQFF
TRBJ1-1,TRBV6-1,CASSEGQENTEAFF
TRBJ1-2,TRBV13,CASSLGSGQVYGYTF
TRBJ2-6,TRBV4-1,CASSQDLDVLTF
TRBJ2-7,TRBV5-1,CASSRGQGNGEQYF
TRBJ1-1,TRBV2,CASSDGTNTEAFF
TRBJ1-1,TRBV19,CASRSTGTGNTEAFF
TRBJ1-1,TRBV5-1,CASRVGTEAFF
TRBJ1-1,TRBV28,CASSLVGREAFF
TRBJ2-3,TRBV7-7,CASSPDRGTDTQYF
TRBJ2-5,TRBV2,CASIRGAQETQYF
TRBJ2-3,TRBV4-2,CASSQDGGTDTQYF
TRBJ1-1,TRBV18,CASSPEWRGTEAFF
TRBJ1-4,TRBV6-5,CASSFRGSATNEKLFF
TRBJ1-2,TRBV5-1,CASSLGEGADGYTF
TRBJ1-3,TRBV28,CASKRGSPGNTIYF
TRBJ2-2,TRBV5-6,CASSLRSTGELFF
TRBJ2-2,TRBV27,CASSTTDGTGELFF
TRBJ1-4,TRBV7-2,CASSQYGATNEKLFF
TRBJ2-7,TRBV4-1,CASSQEVSYEQYF
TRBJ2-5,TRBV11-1,CASSLNLELGHQETQYF
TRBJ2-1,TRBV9,CASSVTGVGENEQFF
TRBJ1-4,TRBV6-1,CASSDIGQSNEKLFF
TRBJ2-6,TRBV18,CATESTGANVLTF
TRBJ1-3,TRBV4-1,CASSLDSSGNTIYF
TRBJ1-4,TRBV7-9,CASSLYGPGPEKLFF
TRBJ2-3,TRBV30,CAWSVLVGDTQYF
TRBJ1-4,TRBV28,CASSVPGHMGEKLFF